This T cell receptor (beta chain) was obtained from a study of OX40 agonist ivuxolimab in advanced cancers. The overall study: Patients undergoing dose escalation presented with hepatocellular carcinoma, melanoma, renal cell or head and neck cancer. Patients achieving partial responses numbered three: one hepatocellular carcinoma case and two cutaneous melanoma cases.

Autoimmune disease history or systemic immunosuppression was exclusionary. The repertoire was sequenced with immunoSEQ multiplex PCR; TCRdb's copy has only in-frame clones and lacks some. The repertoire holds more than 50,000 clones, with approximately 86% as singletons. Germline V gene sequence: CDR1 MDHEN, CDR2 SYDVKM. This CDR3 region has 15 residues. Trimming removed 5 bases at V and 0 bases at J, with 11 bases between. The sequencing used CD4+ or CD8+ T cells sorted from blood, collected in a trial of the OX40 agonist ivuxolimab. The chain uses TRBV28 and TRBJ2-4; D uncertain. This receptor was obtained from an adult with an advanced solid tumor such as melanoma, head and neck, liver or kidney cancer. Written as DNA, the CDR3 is TGTGCCAGCAGTGTTACAGAACTAGCCAAAAACATTCAGTACTTC. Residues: CASSVTELAKNIQYF.